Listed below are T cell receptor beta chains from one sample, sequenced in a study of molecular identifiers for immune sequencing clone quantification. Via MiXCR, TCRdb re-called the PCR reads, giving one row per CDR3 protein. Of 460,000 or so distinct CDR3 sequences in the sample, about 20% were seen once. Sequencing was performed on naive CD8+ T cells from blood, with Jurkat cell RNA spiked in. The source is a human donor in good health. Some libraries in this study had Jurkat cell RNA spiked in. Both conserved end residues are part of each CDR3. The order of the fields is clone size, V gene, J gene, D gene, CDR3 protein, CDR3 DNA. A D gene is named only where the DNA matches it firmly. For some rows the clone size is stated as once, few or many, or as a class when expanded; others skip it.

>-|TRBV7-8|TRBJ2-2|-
CASGPGIHRAGELFF
TGTGCCAGCGGCCCCGGGATCCACCGTGCCGGGGAGCTGTTTTTT
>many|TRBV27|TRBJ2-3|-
CASSFEGTDTQYF
TGTGCCAGCAGCTTTGAGGGCACAGATACGCAGTATTTT
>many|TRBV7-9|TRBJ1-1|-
CASSLLTGQGPYTEAFF
TGTGCCAGCAGCTTACTAACCGGTCAGGGTCCATACACTGAAGCTTTCTTT
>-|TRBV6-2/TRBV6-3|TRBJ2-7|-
CASRPPGEWQYF
TGTGCCAGCAGGCCCCCAGGGGAGTGGCAGTACTTC
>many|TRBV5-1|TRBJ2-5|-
CASSLELPEQETQYF
TGCGCCAGCAGCTTGGAACTCCCAGAGCAAGAGACCCAGTACTTC
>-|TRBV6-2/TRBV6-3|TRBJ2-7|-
CASSAWRETSEQYF
TGTGCCAGCAGTGCCTGGAGGGAGACGTCCGAGCAGTACTTC
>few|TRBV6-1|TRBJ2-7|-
CASSERRIDEQYF
TGTGCCAGCAGTGAAAGGCGAATTGACGAGCAGTACTTC
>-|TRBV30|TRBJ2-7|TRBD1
CAWDGTAAYEQYF
TGTGCCTGGGACGGGACAGCCGCCTACGAGCAGTACTTC
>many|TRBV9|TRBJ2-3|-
CASSVTGRRTDTQYF
TGTGCCAGCAGCGTGACGGGGAGGAGGACAGATACGCAGTATTTT
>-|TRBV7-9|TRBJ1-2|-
CASSFSQSDYGYTF
TGTGCCAGCAGCTTTTCACAGAGCGACTATGGCTACACCTTC
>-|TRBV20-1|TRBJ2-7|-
CSARDRQLSSYEQYF
TGCAGTGCTAGAGATCGTCAACTGAGCTCCTACGAGCAGTACTTC
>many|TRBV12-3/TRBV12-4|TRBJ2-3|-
CASRTLGGEMRGPLKDTQYF
TGTGCCAGCAGAACCCTTGGAGGGGAGATGCGGGGGCCTCTTAAAGATACGCAGTATTTT
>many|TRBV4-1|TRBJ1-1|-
CASSQDRQGGTEAFF
TGCGCCAGCAGCCAAGATAGGCAGGGTGGCACTGAAGCTTTCTTT
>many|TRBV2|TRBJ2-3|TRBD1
CASSEGQGEDTQYF
TGTGCCAGCAGTGAAGGACAGGGGGAAGATACGCAGTATTTT
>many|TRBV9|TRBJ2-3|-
CASSVDGARDTQYF
TGTGCCAGCAGCGTAGACGGCGCTAGAGATACGCAGTATTTT
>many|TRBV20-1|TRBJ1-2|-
CSARAPDDYGYTF
TGCAGTGCTAGAGCTCCAGATGACTATGGCTACACCTTC
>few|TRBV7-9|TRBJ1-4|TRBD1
CASSFLQGTNEKLFF
TGTGCCAGCAGCTTCCTACAGGGGACTAATGAAAAACTGTTTTTT
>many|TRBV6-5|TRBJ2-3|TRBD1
CASRPGTGTDTQYF
TGTGCCAGCAGACCTGGGACAGGCACAGATACGCAGTATTTT
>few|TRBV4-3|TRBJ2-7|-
CASSQDEGTSSYEQYF
TGCGCCAGCAGCCAAGATGAGGGGACCAGCTCCTACGAGCAGTACTTC
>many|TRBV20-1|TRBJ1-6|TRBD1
CSASRDRGTFDSPLHF
TGCAGTGCTTCCCGGGACAGGGGGACGTTCGATTCACCCCTCCACTTT
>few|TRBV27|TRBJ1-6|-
CASSFARGASSPLHF
TGTGCCAGCAGTTTTGCCCGGGGCGCGAGTTCACCCCTCCACTTT
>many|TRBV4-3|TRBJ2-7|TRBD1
CASSQNRGAYEQYF
TGCGCCAGCAGCCAAAACAGGGGCGCCTACGAGCAGTACTTC
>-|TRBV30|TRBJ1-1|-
CAWNDRLNTEAFF
TGTGCCTGGAATGACAGGTTGAACACTGAAGCTTTCTTT
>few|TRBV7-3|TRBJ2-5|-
CASSLQGRGETQYF
TGTGCCAGCAGTTTACAGGGTAGGGGAGAGACCCAGTACTTC
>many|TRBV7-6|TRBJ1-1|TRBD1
CASGLQGAAEAFF
TGTGCCAGCGGCCTACAGGGGGCGGCTGAAGCTTTCTTT
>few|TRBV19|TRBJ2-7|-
CASSPSNYEQYF
TGTGCCAGTAGTCCCTCGAACTACGAGCAGTACTTC
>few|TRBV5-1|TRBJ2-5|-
CASSTDPWETQYF
TGCGCCAGCAGCACCGACCCGTGGGAGACCCAGTACTTC
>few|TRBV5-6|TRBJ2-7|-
CASSFSRTEQYF
TGTGCCAGCAGCTTTTCGCGGACCGAGCAGTACTTC
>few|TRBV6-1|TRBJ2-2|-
CASSETGYVTGELFF
TGTGCCAGCAGTGAAACAGGATACGTTACCGGGGAGCTGTTTTTT
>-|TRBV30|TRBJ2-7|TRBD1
CAWHEIGTGMYEQYF
TGTGCCTGGCATGAAATCGGGACAGGGATGTACGAGCAGTACTTC
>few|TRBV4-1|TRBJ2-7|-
CASSQDPMGLSSYEQYF
TGCGCCAGCAGCCAAGATCCAATGGGGCTGAGCTCCTACGAGCAGTACTTC
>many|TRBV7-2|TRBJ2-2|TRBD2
CASSLPAGSGKFGELFF
TGTGCCAGCAGCTTACCGGCGGGGAGCGGGAAATTCGGGGAGCTGTTTTTT
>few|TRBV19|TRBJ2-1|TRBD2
CASSIPLAGTYNEQFF
TGTGCCAGTAGTATCCCCCTAGCGGGTACCTACAATGAGCAGTTCTTC
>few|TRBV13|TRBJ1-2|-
CASSPRTEASGYTF
TGTGCCAGCAGCCCCCGGACCGAGGCTAGCGGCTACACCTTC
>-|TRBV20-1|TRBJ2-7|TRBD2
CGARSTSGTYEQYF
TGCGGTGCCAGATCAACTAGCGGAACCTACGAGCAGTACTTC
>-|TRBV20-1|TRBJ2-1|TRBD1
CSAEDRVAYNEQFF
TGCAGTGCCGAGGACAGGGTGGCCTACAATGAGCAGTTCTTC
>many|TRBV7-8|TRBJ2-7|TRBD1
CASSSSGQGYYEQYF
TGTGCCAGCAGCTCATCGGGACAGGGTTATTACGAGCAGTACTTC
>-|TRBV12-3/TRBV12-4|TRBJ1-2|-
CASSSGRGPNYGYTF
TGTGCCAGCAGTTCCGGACGGGGGCCTAACTATGGCTACACCTTC
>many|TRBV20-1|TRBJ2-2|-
CSATGPLVRTMNTGELFF
TGCAGTGCTACCGGTCCGCTGGTACGAACAATGAACACCGGGGAGCTGTTTTTT
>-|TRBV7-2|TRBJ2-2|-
CASSLGGDGELFF
TGTGCCAGCAGCTTAGGGGGGGACGGGGAGCTGTTTTTT
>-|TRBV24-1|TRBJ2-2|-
CATSDRSSGYTGELFF
TGTGCCACCAGTGACAGGAGTAGCGGATACACCGGGGAGCTGTTTTTT
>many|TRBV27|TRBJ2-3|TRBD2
CASRRTSGRADTQYF
TGTGCCAGCAGACGGACTAGCGGGAGAGCAGATACGCAGTATTTT
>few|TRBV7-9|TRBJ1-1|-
CASSSRGKPEAFF
TGTGCCAGCAGCTCCAGGGGAAAACCTGAAGCTTTCTTT
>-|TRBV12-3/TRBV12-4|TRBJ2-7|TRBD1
CASSLGGQGPLYEQYF
TGTGCCAGCAGCCTCGGTGGACAGGGGCCATTGTACGAGCAGTACTTC
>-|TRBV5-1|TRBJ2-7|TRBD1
CASSLGQGMSYEQYF
TGCGCCAGCAGCTTAGGACAGGGGATGAGCTACGAGCAGTACTTC
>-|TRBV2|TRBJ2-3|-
CASRRLGGGTDTQYF
TGTGCCAGCAGGAGACTAGGGGGAGGCACAGATACGCAGTATTTT
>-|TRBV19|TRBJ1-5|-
CASSPGTRGNQPQHF
TGTGCCAGTAGCCCCGGGACCAGAGGCAATCAGCCCCAGCATTTT
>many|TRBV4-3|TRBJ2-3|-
CASSQDLMGMANTQYF
TGCGCCAGCAGCCAAGATCTGATGGGCATGGCAAATACGCAGTATTTT
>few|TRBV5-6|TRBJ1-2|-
CASSSFGPKRPKFYGYTF
TGTGCCAGCAGCTCTTTCGGACCGAAGAGACCAAAATTCTATGGCTACACCTTC
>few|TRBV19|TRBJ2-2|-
CASSIRSVTGELFF
TGTGCCAGTAGTATACGGTCAGTCACCGGGGAGCTGTTTTTT
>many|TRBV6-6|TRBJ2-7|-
CASSPGHNYEQYF
TGTGCCAGCAGCCCCGGCCATAACTACGAGCAGTACTTC
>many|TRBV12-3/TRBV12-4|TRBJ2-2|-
CASSLEEDTGELFF
TGTGCCAGCAGTTTAGAGGAGGACACCGGGGAGCTGTTTTTT
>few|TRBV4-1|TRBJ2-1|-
CASSGELAAGALDNEQFF
TGCGCCAGCAGCGGAGAGCTTGCGGCAGGGGCTTTGGACAATGAGCAGTTCTTC
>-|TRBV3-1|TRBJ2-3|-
CASSQDNSYTDTQYF
TGTGCCAGCAGCCAAGATAACAGTTACACAGATACGCAGTATTTT
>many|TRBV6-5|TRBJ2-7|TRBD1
CASSYEEGQGYEQYF
TGTGCCAGCAGTTACGAGGAGGGACAGGGTTACGAGCAGTACTTC